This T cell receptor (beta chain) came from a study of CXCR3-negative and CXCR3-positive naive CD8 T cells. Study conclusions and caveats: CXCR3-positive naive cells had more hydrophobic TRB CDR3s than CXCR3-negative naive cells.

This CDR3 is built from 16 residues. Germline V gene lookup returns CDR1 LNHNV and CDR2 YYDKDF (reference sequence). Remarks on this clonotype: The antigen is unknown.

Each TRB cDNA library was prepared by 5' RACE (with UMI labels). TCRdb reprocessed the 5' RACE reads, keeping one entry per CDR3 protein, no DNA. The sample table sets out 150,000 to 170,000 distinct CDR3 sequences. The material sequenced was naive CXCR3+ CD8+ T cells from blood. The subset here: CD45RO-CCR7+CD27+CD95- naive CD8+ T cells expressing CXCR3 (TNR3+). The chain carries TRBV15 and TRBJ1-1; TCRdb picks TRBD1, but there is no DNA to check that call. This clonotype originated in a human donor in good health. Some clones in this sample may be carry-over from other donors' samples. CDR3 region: CATSARDRGMNTEAFF.